Listed here is a single T cell receptor beta chain. The antigen remains undetermined. The sample comes from a study of vaccination effects on CD4 cells after COVID-19. Before sequencing, viral peptide pools were used by the ViraFEST assay to expand antigen-specific CD4+ T cells. Following 10 days of culture, CD4+ T cells were isolated. Libraries were prepared by immunoSEQ multiplex PCR; TCRdb keeps only in-frame clonotypes and omits some of them. The data show 50,000 to 65,000 clones, more than 80% seen once. CDR1 is LGHNT and CDR2 is FRNRAP in the germline V gene. The V and J ends lost 4 bases and 7 bases respectively, with 29 bases between them. CDR3 length: 18 residues.

The sample in question was CD4+ T cells from PBMCs cultured with HCoV-229E spike peptides, obtained before COVID-19 vaccination. This clonotype originated in a human donor who received a COVID-19 vaccine. V is TRBV12-5 and J is TRBJ2-7; TRBD1 might be the D (6 bases). The DNA of the CDR3 is TGTGCTAGTGGTTCTGTTCGACCGGGACACATGTCTACGTGGGAGCAGTACGTC. This gives the protein CASGSVRPGHMSTWEQYV.